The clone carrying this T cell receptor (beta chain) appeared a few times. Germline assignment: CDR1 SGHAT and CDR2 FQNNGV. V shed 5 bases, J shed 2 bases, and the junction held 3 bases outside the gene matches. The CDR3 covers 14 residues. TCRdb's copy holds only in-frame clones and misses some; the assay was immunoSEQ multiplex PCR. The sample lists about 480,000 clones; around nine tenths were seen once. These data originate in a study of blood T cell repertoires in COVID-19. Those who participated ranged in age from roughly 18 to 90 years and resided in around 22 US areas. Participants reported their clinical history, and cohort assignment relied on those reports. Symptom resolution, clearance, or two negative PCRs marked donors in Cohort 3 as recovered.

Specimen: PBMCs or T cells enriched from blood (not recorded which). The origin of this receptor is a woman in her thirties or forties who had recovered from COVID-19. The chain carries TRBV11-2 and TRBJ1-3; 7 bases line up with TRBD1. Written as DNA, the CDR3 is TGTGCCAGCAGCACGACAGGGACTGGAAACACCATATATTTT. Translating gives CASSTTGTGNTIYF.